The rows below give T cell receptor beta chains drawn from one sample of a study of blood T cell repertoires in COVID-19. The table came from immunoSEQ multiplex PCR; TCRdb's copy has only in-frame clones and leaves some out. The sample yields fewer than 300,000 clones, 75% to 95% seen once. What was sequenced was PBMCs or T cells enriched from blood (not recorded which). These TCRs come from a woman aged 25-40 years who had recovered from COVID-19. CDR3s include the opening cysteine and the closing phenylalanine or tryptophan. The D gene is left open where the match is weak. Expanded clones are given a class, and other clones once, few, many or no size at all.

D,V,J,size,DNA,CDR3
-,TRBV20-1,TRBJ2-7,-,TGCAGTGCTAGTCTAAGTATGGAGGGCCAGAGGTTTGAGCAGTACTTC,CSASLSMEGQRFEQYF
-,TRBV10-3,TRBJ2-2,-,TGTGCCACCCGGAAGAGGGAAGACACCGGGGAGCTGTTTTTT,CATRKREDTGELFF
TRBD2,TRBV18,TRBJ2-1,-,TGTGCCAGCTCAAAACAACTAGCGGGAGAATCTTATGAGCAGTTCTTC,CASSKQLAGESYEQFF
-,TRBV14,TRBJ2-2,-,TGTGCCAGCAGCCATAACAGGGCCGGAAGGTTGGCCGGGGAGCTGTTTTTT,CASSHNRAGRLAGELFF
TRBD2,TRBV7-2,TRBJ2-3,-,TGTGCCAGCAGCTTCGGCGGGGGAGTCTCCGATACGCAGTATTTT,CASSFGGGVSDTQYF
-,TRBV7-2,TRBJ2-5,-,TGTGCCAGCAGCCTCCAAAGCGGGGAGACCCAGTACTTC,CASSLQSGETQYF
-,TRBV15,TRBJ2-7,-,TGTGCCACCAGCAGAGATCGGGTTAGCGAGCAGTACTTC,CATSRDRVSEQYF
-,TRBV3-1/TRBV3-2,TRBJ2-2,-,TGTGCCGCGAACCCTAGCGCGCCGAACACCGGGGAGCTGTTTTTT,CAANPSAPNTGELFF
-,TRBV4-3,TRBJ1-2,-,TGCGCCAGCAGCCAAGATGTCGGGTCTAACTATGGCTACACCTTC,CASSQDVGSNYGYTF
-,TRBV3-1/TRBV3-2,TRBJ1-4,-,TGTGCCAGCAGCCAAGTTATTAATGAAAAACTGTTTTTT,CASSQVINEKLFF
TRBD2,TRBV11-2,TRBJ2-1,-,TGTGCCAGCAGCTTAGATCCTAGCGGGGTAGACAATGAGCAGTTCTTC,CASSLDPSGVDNEQFF
-,TRBV19,TRBJ1-2,-,TGTGCCAGTAGTGCCGAAACGAGTGCTGCAGGGTATGGCTACACCTTC,CASSAETSAAGYGYTF
TRBD1,TRBV28,TRBJ1-5,-,TGTGCCAGCAGGCCAGGGGGCTCGAGCAATCAGCCCCAGCATTTT,CASRPGGSSNQPQHF
TRBD1,TRBV7-2,TRBJ1-4,-,TGTGCCAGCAGCCCAGGGGACAGCTCTAATGAAAAACTGTTTTTT,CASSPGDSSNEKLFF
TRBD1,TRBV18,TRBJ1-2,-,TGTGCCAGCTCACAATCACAGGGGGCGTTGGGCTACACCTTC,CASSQSQGALGYTF
TRBD2,TRBV7-6,TRBJ2-7,-,TGTGCCAGCAGCTCCCAACTAGCGGGAGGGCCTAGGGAGCAGTACTTC,CASSSQLAGGPREQYF
TRBD1,TRBV27,TRBJ1-2,-,TGTGCCAGCACCACGACAGGGGTCTATGGCTACACCTTC,CASTTTGVYGYTF
TRBD2,TRBV6-5,TRBJ2-1,-,TGTGCCAGCAGTTCCCCGAGCGCTAGCGGGTACAATGAGCAGTTCTTC,CASSSPSASGYNEQFF
-,TRBV27,TRBJ2-1,-,TGTGCCAGCATCAAGGGGGGGCCAAGCTCCTACAATGAGCAGTTCTTC,CASIKGGPSSYNEQFF
-,TRBV28,TRBJ2-1,-,TGTGCCAGCACCTACAGGGATATTAACAATGAGCAGTTCTTC,CASTYRDINNEQFF
-,TRBV7-2,TRBJ1-2,-,TGTGCCAGCAGGGGAGGGCAGGTCGGGTATGGCTACACCTTC,CASRGGQVGYGYTF
TRBD2,TRBV30,TRBJ2-3,-,TGTGCCTGGAGTCGAAGCGGGAGGGCCCCCGATACGCAGTATTTT,CAWSRSGRAPDTQYF
TRBD2,TRBV7-9,TRBJ2-1,-,TGTGCCAGCAGCCTAAAGGTTTTAAGCGGGGAGCGGGACAATGAGCAGTTCTTC,CASSLKVLSGERDNEQFF
TRBD2,TRBV19,TRBJ2-1,-,TGTGCCAGTAGTCCGGGACTAGGGTACAATGAGCAGTTCTTC,CASSPGLGYNEQFF
TRBD2,TRBV11-3,TRBJ2-5,-,TGTGCCAGCAGCTCCGGGACTAGCGGGACCCAAGAGACCCAGTACTTC,CASSSGTSGTQETQYF
TRBD2,TRBV11-3,TRBJ2-2,-,TGTGCCAGCAGCCGCGGACTAGCGACCGGGGAGCTGTTTTTT,CASSRGLATGELFF
-,TRBV30,TRBJ1-1,once,TGTGCCTGGAGTGAAGGGGGGGCGAGAACTGAAGCTTTCTTT,CAWSEGGARTEAFF
TRBD1,TRBV15,TRBJ1-2,-,TGTGCCACCAGCAGAGGTAGGGGGCGCGTCTATGGCTACACCTTC,CATSRGRGRVYGYTF
TRBD1,TRBV12-3/TRBV12-4,TRBJ1-5,-,TGTGCCAGCAGTGGACAGGGGGTTCAGCCCCAGCATTTT,CASSGQGVQPQHF